The 5 T cell receptor beta chains below all came from one sample that was sequenced in a study of T cells in Graves' hyperthyroidism and ophthalmopathy. RNA transcripts gave rise to amplified TCR beta CDR3 regions. When the TCR CDR3 underwent first-round RT-PCR, the HTBI primer set was used. TCRdb re-called the multiplex PCR reads through MiXCR, storing one row per CDR3 protein. This table holds around 350,000 distinct CDR3 sequences, approximately 20% found once. Sequencing was carried out using blood. These receptors were collected from a woman under 30 with Graves' hyperthyroidism.

This clonotype was observed a handful of times. A much larger clone sits a single nucleotide away, making a read error possible. This chain uses TRBV24-1 with TRBJ2-7; D may be TRBD1 or TRBD2 (5 bases each). This CDR3 comprises 12 residues. CDR1 is KGHDR, CDR2 SFDVKD, per germline. Trimming took off 11 bases at V and 3 bases at J, with 13 bases between the two ends. CDR3 bases: TGTGCCATAACCGGGACCATCTACGAGCAGTACGTC. Translated, it gives CAITGTIYEQYV.

This clonotype was counted many times. The chain combines TRBV15 with TRBJ2-7, with 8 bases aligning to TRBD1. In germline, CDR1 is LNHNV, CDR2 YYDKDF (reference sequence). CDR3 length equals 20 residues. V was pared by 3 bases and J by 2 bases, with 21 bases of the junction left unmatched. The CDR3 sequence is CATSSASGTGIGGLPYEQYF. For the CDR3, the DNA is TGTGCCACCAGCAGCGCCTCCGGGACAGGTATCGGTGGGCTCCCCTACGAGCAGTACTTC.

This rearrangement joins TRBV4-2 to TRBJ1-5; D not certain. CDR3 length equals 15 residues. From germline, CDR1 is LGHNA and CDR2 YNFKEQ. V lost 1 base and J 3 bases, leaving 10 bases between the germline ends. CDR3 residues: CASSQAPDSNQPQHF. CDR3 bases: TGTGCCAGCAGCCAAGCTCCGGATTCCAATCAGCCCCAGCATTTT.

This clonotype was recorded at least ten times. This chain uses TRBV30 with TRBJ1-1; D unclear. Trimming removed 2 bases from V and 1 base from J, with 11 bases in between. Germline values: CDR1 GTSNPN, CDR2 SVGIG (reference sequence). This CDR3 contains 14 residues. This chain's CDR3 is CAWSSIRGNTEAFF. The CDR3 region has the DNA TGTGCCTGGAGTTCTATCCGAGGGAACACTGAAGCTTTCTTT.

J is TRBJ2-5 and V is TRBV24-1; 9 bases are shared with TRBD1. After removal of 5 bases from V and 3 bases from J, the junction contained 9 bases not matched to a gene. Germline values: CDR1 KGHDR, CDR2 SFDVKD. The CDR3 covers 16 residues. This chain's CDR3 is CATSAGDRVWEETQYF. The CDR3 nucleotides are TGTGCCACCAGTGCCGGGGACAGGGTTTGGGAAGAGACCCAGTACTTC.